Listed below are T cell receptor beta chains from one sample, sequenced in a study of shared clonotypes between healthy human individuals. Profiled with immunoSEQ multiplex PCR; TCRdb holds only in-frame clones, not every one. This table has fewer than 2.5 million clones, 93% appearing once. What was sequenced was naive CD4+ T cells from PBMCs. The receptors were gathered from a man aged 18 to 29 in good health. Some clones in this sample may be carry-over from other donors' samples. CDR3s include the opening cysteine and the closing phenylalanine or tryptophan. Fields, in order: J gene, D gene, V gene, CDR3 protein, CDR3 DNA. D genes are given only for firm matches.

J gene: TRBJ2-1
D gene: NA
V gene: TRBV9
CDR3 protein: CASSVVPTAYNEQFF
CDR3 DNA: TGTGCCAGCAGCGTAGTTCCGACAGCCTACAATGAGCAGTTCTTC

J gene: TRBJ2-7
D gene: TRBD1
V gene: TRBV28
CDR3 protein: CASRRQGSTYEQYF
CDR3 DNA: TGTGCCAGCAGAAGACAGGGGTCCACCTACGAGCAGTACTTC

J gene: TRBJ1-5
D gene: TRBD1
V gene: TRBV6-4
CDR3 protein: CASTPRGQATPNQPQHF
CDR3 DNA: TGTGCCAGCACCCCAAGGGGACAGGCCACCCCCAATCAGCCCCAGCATTTT

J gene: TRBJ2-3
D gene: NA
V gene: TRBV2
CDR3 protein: CASRKNSVSDTQYF
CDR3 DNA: TGTGCCAGTCGAAAGAATAGCGTGTCAGATACGCAGTATTTT

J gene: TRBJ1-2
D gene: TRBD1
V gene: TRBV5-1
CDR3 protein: CASSLTGDRGYTF
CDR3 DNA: TGCGCCAGCAGCCTAACAGGGGATCGGGGCTACACCTTC

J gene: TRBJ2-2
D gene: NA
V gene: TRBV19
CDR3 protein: CATTPRTGELFF
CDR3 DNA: TGTGCCACCACCCCGCGGACCGGGGAGCTGTTTTTT

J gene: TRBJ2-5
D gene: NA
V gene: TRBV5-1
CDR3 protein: CASSPLDYNPYQETQYF
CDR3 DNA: TGCGCCAGCAGCCCGCTTGACTATAACCCGTACCAAGAGACCCAGTACTTC

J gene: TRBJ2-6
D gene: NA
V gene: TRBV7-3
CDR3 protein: CASSMDSSGANVLTF
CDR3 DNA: TGTGCCAGCAGCATGGACAGCTCTGGGGCCAACGTCCTGACTTTC

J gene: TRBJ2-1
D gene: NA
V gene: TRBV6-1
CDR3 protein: CASLSRVLQFF
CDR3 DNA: TGTGCCAGCCTTAGCCGGGTCCTCCAGTTCTTC

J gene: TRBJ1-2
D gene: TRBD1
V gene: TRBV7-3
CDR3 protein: CASSPMGAGTGGGYTF
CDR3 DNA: TGTGCCAGCAGCCCGATGGGAGCCGGGACAGGGGGCGGCTACACCTTC

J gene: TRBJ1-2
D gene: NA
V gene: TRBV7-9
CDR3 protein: CASSLTREDGYTF
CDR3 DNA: TGTGCCAGCAGCTTAACACGAGAGGATGGCTACACCTTC

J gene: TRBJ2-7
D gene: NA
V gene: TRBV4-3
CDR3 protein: CASSQEVRKYYEQYF
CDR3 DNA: TGCGCCAGCAGCCAAGAGGTCAGGAAATACTACGAGCAGTACTTC

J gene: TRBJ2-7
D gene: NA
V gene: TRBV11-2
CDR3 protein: CASSLEAGGYEQYF
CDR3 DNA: TGTGCCAGCAGCTTAGAAGCAGGGGGGTACGAGCAGTACTTC

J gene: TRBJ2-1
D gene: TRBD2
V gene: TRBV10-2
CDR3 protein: CASRTSGITSNEQFF
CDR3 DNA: TGCGCCAGCAGGACTAGCGGGATTACGTCCAATGAGCAGTTCTTC

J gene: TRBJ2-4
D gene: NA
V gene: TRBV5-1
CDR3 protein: CASSEGLGVQYF
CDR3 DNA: TGCGCCAGCAGCGAGGGTCTTGGGGTTCAGTACTTC